This T cell receptor beta chain was obtained from a study of blood T cell repertoires in COVID-19. Study-wide context: The United States, Italy and Spain provided the acute and convalescent COVID-19 samples. From T cells, B-cell-depleted T cells, or PBMCs came the material, which was cDNA or gDNA.

V gave up 0 bases and J gave up 1 base; unmatched junction bases: 8. This CDR3 comprises 18 residues. Germline CDR1 reads MGHRA; CDR2 reads YSYEKL. In the original workflow: Amplification of reference gene primers provided the estimated nucleated cell counts. The repertoire was sequenced with immunoSEQ multiplex PCR; TCRdb's copy has only in-frame clones and lacks some. The D gene and trimming were derived from the DNA, and the V and J assignments and clone size from that table. The data hold around 36,000 clones, with roughly 90% observed a single time. The V call is TRBV4-1, the J call TRBJ2-3; TRBD2 matches 9 bases. Sequencing input: peripheral blood. The sequence was obtained from a human donor in a cohort sampled during active COVID-19. CDR3 sequence: CASSQDGSGGFGTDTQYF. As DNA, the CDR3 is TGCGCCAGCAGCCAAGATGGAAGCGGGGGGTTTGGCACAGATACGCAGTATTTT.